The T cell receptor beta chain described here comes from a study of cytomegalovirus exposure and HLA in healthy donors. With regard to this clone: Its antigen is currently unknown.

The PCR employed 60 Vbeta primers together with 13 Jbeta primers. Authors' processing steps: As a later analysis found, there were 80 million to 90 million unique TCR beta chains, of which some 9.9 million were shared. Libraries were prepared by immunoSEQ multiplex PCR; TCRdb keeps only in-frame clonotypes and omits some of them. From that table come the V and J calls and clone size; the DNA was used to work out D and trimming. The sample lists roughly 110,000 clones; 82% were seen once. Germline CDR1 and CDR2: MNHNY and SVGAGI (reference sequence). With V trimmed by 2 bases and J by 6 bases, 8 bases remained unmatched. The CDR3 spans 15 residues. Whole-study findings and limits: CMV antigen specificity was confirmed in vitro for a few CMV-associated chains. Diagnosis of cytomegalovirus status made by the classifier reportedly showed high specificity and sensitivity. In a later analysis, HLA-associated beta chains showed higher expansion and lower generation probabilities than comparable chains.

Sample: PBMCs. This receptor was taken from a man under 40 in good health and CMV-seropositive. The rearrangement joins TRBV6-6 to TRBJ1-1; 8 bases align to TRBD1. As DNA, the CDR3 is TGTGCCAGCAGTTACGCCAGGGGGCGTGCCCCTGAAGCTTTCTTT. Residues: CASSYARGRAPEAFF.